The next 11 T cell receptor beta chains were all read from a single sample in a study of shared clonotypes between healthy human individuals. CD45RO-negative, CCR7-selected cells formed the naive CD8 fraction, which excluded terminally differentiated effector memory CD45RA+ cells. Some clones are missing from TCRdb's copy, which holds only in-frame ones; the method was immunoSEQ multiplex PCR. The sample lists 1.5 million to 2.5 million clones, about 95% occurring once. The sequencing input was naive CD8+ T cells sorted from blood. The receptors were gathered from a man in his late teens or twenties in good health.

The chain links TRBV6-6 to TRBJ2-7; 7 positions agree with TRBD1. The J segment lost 1 base and the V segment lost 5 bases, leaving 8 bases of the junction unmatched. This CDR3 spans 15 amino acids. Germline V gene sequence: CDR1 MNHNY, CDR2 SVGAGI (reference sequence). Here the CDR3 reads CASSLSGTVSYEQYF. The CDR3 DNA reads TGTGCCAGCAGTCTCTCGGGGACAGTTTCCTACGAGCAGTACTTC.

V usage is TRBV5-6 and J usage is TRBJ2-7; D ambiguous. The CDR3 consists of 15 residues. The germline V gene has CDR1 SGHDT and CDR2 YYEEEE. V gave up 1 base and J gave up 3 bases, with 14 bases separating them. CDR3 in DNA: TGTGCCAGCAGCTTGCAGGCAGGATCCTACTACGAGCAGTACTTC. This encodes CASSLQAGSYYEQYF.

V is TRBV4-1 and J is TRBJ2-1; no reliable D call. The germline V gene encodes CDR1 MGHRA and CDR2 YSYEKL. The CDR3 has 15 residues. V was cut by 1 base and J by 2 bases, with 9 bases left in between. CDR3 sequence (DNA): TGCGCCAGCAGCCAAGTCCGCGTCCCCTACAATGAGCAGTTCTTC. It specifies CASSQVRVPYNEQFF.

J is TRBJ2-3 and V is TRBV9; tentative D call: TRBD1 (6 bases). V lost 4 bases, J lost 5 bases, and 8 bases lay in between. CDR3 length equals 12 residues. CDR1 and CDR2 from the germline V gene are SGDLS and YYNGEE. CDR3 in amino acids: CASSSQGDTQYF. In nucleotides, the CDR3 is TGTGCCAGCAGCTCACAGGGAGATACGCAGTATTTT.

The chain combines TRBV5-6 with TRBJ2-1; 8 positions agree with TRBD2. Per germline, CDR1 SGHDT and CDR2 YYEEEE. The ends lost 4 bases at V and 1 base at J; junction bases unmatched: 4. CDR3 length: 15 amino acids. The CDR3 sequence: CASSPAGGSYNEQFF. CDR3 nucleotides: TGTGCCAGCAGCCCGGCGGGGGGTTCCTACAATGAGCAGTTCTTC. Together with reference TRBV5-6 and TRBJ2-1, the CDR3 gives the full variable domain: DAGVTQSPTHLIKTRGQQVTLRCSPKSGHDTVSWYQQALGQGPQFIFQYYEEEERQRGNFPDRFSGHQFPNYSSELNVNALLLGDSALYLCASSPAGGSYNEQFFGPGTRLTVL.

This chain uses TRBV7-9 with TRBJ2-6; a possible D gene is TRBD1 (6 bases). Trimming pared 7 bases from V and 7 bases from J, leaving 11 bases between. Germline V CDR1 and CDR2: SEHNR, FQNEAQ (reference sequence). The CDR3 consists of 13 residues. CDR3 region: CASTLGGANVLTF. For the CDR3, the DNA is TGTGCCAGCACCCTAGGGGGAGCCAACGTCCTGACTTTC.

The chain is built from TRBV9 and TRBJ2-3, with TRBD2 identical over 7 bases. CDR1 and CDR2 from the germline V gene are SGDLS and YYNGEE. This CDR3 contains 15 residues. V shed 3 bases and J 0 bases; nucleotides not matched to a gene: 4. CDR3 loop: CASSDGGSSTDTQYF. CDR3 nucleotide sequence: TGTGCCAGCAGCGACGGGGGGTCTAGCACAGATACGCAGTATTTT.

In its sample, this clone was seen once. At one of its ends the junction is not consistent with the germline gene, which may arise from a read error. V and J are TRBV30 and TRBJ1-1, with 10 bases aligning to TRBD1. CDR3 length: 13 residues. Per the germline V gene, CDR1 is GTSNPN and CDR2 is SVGIG (reference sequence). The CDR3 is CAGRQGANTEAFF. The CDR3 nucleotides are TGTGCCGGGAGACAGGGGGCGAACACTGAAGCTTTCTTT.

About this clone: Other DNA sequences in this specimen translate into the identical CDR3. The chain employs TRBV30 and TRBJ2-7; TRBD1 or TRBD2 may be the D gene (5 bases each). Germline V lookup: CDR1 GTSNPN, CDR2 SVGIG (reference sequence). V lost 5 bases and J 2 bases, leaving 10 bases between the germline ends. This CDR3 region has 12 residues. CDR3 coding DNA: TGTGCCTGGGGTGGGGGTACCTACGAGCAGTACTTC. Translation gives CAWGGGTYEQYF.

V usage is TRBV10-3 and J usage is TRBJ1-2, with unresolved D. Germline V gives CDR1 ENHRY, CDR2 SYGVKD. The CDR3 runs to 17 residues. V lost 0 bases and J lost 0, with 14 bases in between. The CDR3 DNA reads as TGTGCCATCAGTGAGTCGTTATCTACACGAGCTAACTATGGCTACACCTTC. It translates to CAISESLSTRANYGYTF.

This clone was recorded once. The chain couples TRBV6-5 to TRBJ2-2; a possible D gene is TRBD2 (6 bases). Germline V gives CDR1 MNHEY, CDR2 SVGAGI. There are 14 residues in the CDR3. The V end was cut by 5 bases, the J end by 10 bases, with 17 bases between. CDR3 amino acids: CASSPGTQISELFF. The DNA for the CDR3 is TGTGCCAGCAGTCCCGGGACTCAAATTTCGGAGCTGTTTTTT.